The rows below give T cell receptor beta chains drawn from one sample of a study of cytomegalovirus exposure and HLA in healthy donors. Generated by immunoSEQ multiplex PCR, the TCRdb table keeps only in-frame clones and is missing some. This table has some 93,000 clones, 78% appearing once. The sequenced sample consisted of PBMCs. The source of these receptors is a woman aged 40-49 years in good health and CMV-seronegative. The CDR3 runs from the conserved cysteine through the conserved F or W. Each record gives: D gene, J gene, V gene, clone size, CDR3 protein, CDR3 DNA. A D gene is named only where the DNA matches it firmly. Part of the rows lack a size; the others show once, few, many or a class for expanded clones.

>.|TRBJ2-3|TRBV5-1|.
CASSTEQGLTDTQYF
TGCGCCAGCAGCACCGAGCAGGGGTTAACAGATACGCAGTATTTT
>.|TRBJ2-2|TRBV9|.
CASSGFQGGRTGELFF
TGTGCCAGCAGCGGGTTTCAGGGCGGTAGGACCGGGGAGCTGTTTTTT
>TRBD2|TRBJ2-1|TRBV5-1|.
CASSISGRALDEQFF
TGCGCCAGCTCGATAAGCGGGAGGGCCCTCGATGAGCAGTTCTTC
>.|TRBJ1-1|TRBV18|.
CASSPPGRGVNTEAFF
TGTGCCAGCTCACCACCAGGGAGGGGGGTGAACACTGAAGCTTTCTTT
>.|TRBJ2-7|TRBV6-5|.
CASRRTANCEQYF
TGTGCCAGCAGACGGACAGCTAACTGCGAGCAGTACTTC
>.|TRBJ2-5|TRBV27|.
CASSPPGLPLETQYF
TGTGCCAGCAGTCCCCCAGGGCTGCCACTTGAGACCCAGTACTTC
>TRBD1|TRBJ2-7|TRBV6-5|.
CASKGQGSAEQYF
TGTGCCAGCAAGGGACAGGGGTCGGCCGAGCAGTACTTC
>.|TRBJ1-1|TRBV27|.
CASSDPGQSIEAFF
TGTGCCAGCAGTGATCCGGGACAATCAATTGAAGCTTTCTTT
>TRBD1|TRBJ1-4|TRBV11-2|once
CASSLRTGGSKGEKLFF
TGTGCCAGCAGCTTGCGGACAGGGGGCTCTAAAGGGGAAAAACTGTTTTTT
>.|TRBJ1-5|TRBV27|.
CASSLQGFSNQPQHF
TGTGCCAGCAGTTTACAGGGATTTAGCAATCAGCCCCAGCATTTT
>TRBD2|TRBJ2-7|TRBV4-1|.
CASRAISGTSGRPSYEQYF
TGCGCCAGCAGGGCAATCTCCGGGACTAGCGGGAGACCGTCCTACGAGCAGTACTTC
>TRBD1|TRBJ1-2|TRBV28|once
CASRDRGPNYGYTF
TGTGCCAGCAGGGACAGGGGGCCGAACTATGGCTACACCTTC
>.|TRBJ1-5|TRBV13|.
CASSLERNQPQHF
TGTGCCAGCAGCTTAGAGCGCAATCAGCCCCAGCATTTT
>.|TRBJ1-2|TRBV29-1|.
CSVVFGFRGYTF
TGCAGCGTTGTTTTCGGGTTTAGGGGCTACACCTTC
>.|TRBJ1-2|TRBV14|.
CASSQKERTGNYGYTF
TGTGCCAGCAGCCAAAAGGAGAGGACGGGAAACTATGGCTACACCTTC
>TRBD2|TRBJ2-5|TRBV7-8|.
CASSQWPSGSGETQYF
TGTGCCAGCAGCCAATGGCCAAGCGGGAGTGGAGAGACCCAGTACTTC
>.|TRBJ1-1|TRBV10-1|.
CASSEHRGGTEAFF
TGCGCCAGCAGTGAGCATAGGGGAGGGACTGAAGCTTTCTTT
>.|TRBJ2-1|TRBV4-2|few
CASSQDYNEQFF
TGTGCCAGCAGCCAAGATTATAATGAGCAGTTCTTC
>.|TRBJ2-1|TRBV19|.
CASSIGAYEQFF
TGTGCCAGTAGTATAGGGGCGTATGAGCAGTTCTTC
>TRBD1|TRBJ1-6|TRBV11-2|.
CASSVRGDNSPLHF
TGTGCCAGCAGCGTCAGGGGGGACAATTCACCCCTCCACTTT
>TRBD1|TRBJ2-7|TRBV5-1|.
CASSLPPVPGQSSYEQYF
TGCGCCAGCAGCTTGCCCCCTGTGCCGGGACAGAGCTCCTACGAGCAGTACTTC
>.|TRBJ1-1|TRBV4-1|.
CASSRLGISQNTEAFF
TGCGCCAGCAGTCGACTAGGAATCAGCCAAAACACTGAAGCTTTCTTT
>TRBD2|TRBJ2-3|TRBV7-3|.
CASSLTAAGAADTQYF
TGTGCCAGCAGCTTAACGGCAGCGGGAGCGGCAGATACGCAGTATTTT
>TRBD1|TRBJ2-1|TRBV9|.
CASTSGTGEGGQFF
TGTGCCAGCACTTCCGGGACAGGGGAGGGCGGGCAGTTCTTC
>TRBD2|TRBJ2-1|TRBV19|.
CASSIGGDEQFF
TGTGCCAGTAGTATTGGGGGGGATGAGCAGTTCTTC
>TRBD1|TRBJ1-1|TRBV5-4|.
CASSLDRGFVAEAFF
TGTGCCAGCAGCTTGGACAGGGGGTTCGTGGCTGAAGCTTTCTTT
>TRBD1|TRBJ1-4|TRBV27|.
CASSSRDRANEKLFF
TGTGCCAGCTCCTCGAGGGACAGGGCGAATGAAAAACTGTTTTTT
>.|TRBJ2-5|TRBV30|.
CAWTPSGTETQYF
TGTGCCTGGACCCCCTCGGGTACAGAGACCCAGTACTTC
>.|TRBJ2-5|TRBV5-4|.
CASSQASGPQETQYF
TGTGCCAGCAGCCAAGCCTCAGGGCCTCAAGAGACCCAGTACTTC
>.|TRBJ2-1|TRBV6-6|.
CASSLAGVENNEQFF
TGTGCCAGCAGCCTGGCCGGGGTCGAAAACAATGAGCAGTTCTTC
>.|TRBJ2-3|TRBV7-9|.
CASSSNRILTTDTQYF
TGTGCCAGCAGCTCGAACAGAATCTTGACCACAGATACGCAGTATTTT
>TRBD1|TRBJ2-7|TRBV7-9|.
CASSYITGGGQYF
TGTGCCAGCAGCTATATAACAGGGGGAGGGCAGTACTTC
>.|TRBJ2-1|TRBV9|.
CASSVDYGEQFF
TGTGCCAGCAGCGTAGACTACGGTGAGCAGTTCTTC
>.|TRBJ2-1|TRBV19|.
CASTRAGSYNEQFF
TGTGCCAGTACCCGAGCAGGCTCCTACAATGAGCAGTTCTTC
>TRBD2|TRBJ2-3|TRBV29-1|.
CSVRASGSTDTQYF
TGCAGCGTTAGAGCTAGCGGGAGCACAGATACGCAGTATTTT
>TRBD2|TRBJ2-1|TRBV5-1|.
CASSPEGAGGVEQFF
TGCGCCAGCAGCCCCGAGGGAGCGGGGGGGGTTGAGCAGTTCTTC
>TRBD1|TRBJ2-2|TRBV28|.
CASSLKGAVSGELFF
TGTGCCAGCAGTTTAAAGGGGGCGGTTTCCGGGGAGCTGTTTTTT
>TRBD1|TRBJ2-2|TRBV7-9|.
CASSPPGTENTGELFF
TGTGCCAGCAGCCCCCCCGGGACAGAGAACACCGGGGAGCTGTTTTTT
>.|TRBJ1-1|TRBV5-4|.
CASSANRQNTEAFF
TGTGCCAGCAGCGCCAACAGGCAGAACACTGAAGCTTTCTTT
>TRBD1|TRBJ1-1|TRBV25-1|once
CASGQGIGEAFF
TGTGCCAGCGGACAGGGAATAGGTGAAGCTTTCTTT
>.|TRBJ1-1|TRBV18|.
CASSPRGGTTEAFF
TGTGCCAGCTCACCACGCGGGGGGACCACTGAAGCTTTCTTT
>TRBD1|TRBJ1-4|TRBV5-1|.
CASSLAGTENEKLFF
TGCGCCAGCAGCTTGGCCGGGACAGAAAATGAAAAACTGTTTTTT
>TRBD1|TRBJ2-7|TRBV27|.
CASSFSSTGGFAYEQYF
TGTGCCAGCAGTTTTTCGTCGACAGGGGGCTTCGCCTACGAGCAGTACTTC
>.|TRBJ1-5|TRBV28|.
CAHGGQPQHF
TGTGCCCACGGCGGGCAGCCCCAGCATTTT
>.|TRBJ2-1|TRBV9|.
CASSVAYNEQFF
TGTGCCAGCAGCGTAGCATACAATGAGCAGTTCTTC
>TRBD2|TRBJ2-3|TRBV6-6|.
CASSYGLAASTDTQYF
TGTGCCAGCAGTTACGGGCTAGCGGCGAGCACAGATACGCAGTATTTT
>.|TRBJ2-1|TRBV7-2|.
CASSREVGYNEQFF
TGTGCCAGCAGTCGGGAAGTTGGCTACAATGAGCAGTTCTTC